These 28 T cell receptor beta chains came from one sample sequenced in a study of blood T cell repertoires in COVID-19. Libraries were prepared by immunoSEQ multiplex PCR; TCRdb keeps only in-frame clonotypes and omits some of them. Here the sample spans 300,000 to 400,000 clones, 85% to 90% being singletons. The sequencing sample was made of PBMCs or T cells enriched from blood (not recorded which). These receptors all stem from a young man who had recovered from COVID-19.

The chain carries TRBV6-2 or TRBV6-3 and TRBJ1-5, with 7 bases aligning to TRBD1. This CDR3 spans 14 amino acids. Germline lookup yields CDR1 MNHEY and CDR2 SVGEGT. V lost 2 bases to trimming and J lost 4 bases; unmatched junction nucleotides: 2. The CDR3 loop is CASSYGTANQPQHF. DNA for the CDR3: TGTGCCAGCAGTTACGGGACAGCTAATCAGCCCCAGCATTTT.

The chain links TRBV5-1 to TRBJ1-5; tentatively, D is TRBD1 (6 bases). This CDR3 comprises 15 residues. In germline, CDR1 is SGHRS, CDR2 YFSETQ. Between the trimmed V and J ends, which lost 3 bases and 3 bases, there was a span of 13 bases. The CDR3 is CASSSAGEPNQPQHF. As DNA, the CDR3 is TGCGCCAGCAGCTCAGCAGGGGAACCCAATCAGCCCCAGCATTTT.

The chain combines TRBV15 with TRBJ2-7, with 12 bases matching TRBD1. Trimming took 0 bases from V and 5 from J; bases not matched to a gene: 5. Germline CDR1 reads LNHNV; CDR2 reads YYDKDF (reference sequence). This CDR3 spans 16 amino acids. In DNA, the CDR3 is TGTGCCACCAGCAGAGATGGGACAGGGGGCAGGGACGAGCAGTACTTC. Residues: CATSRDGTGGRDEQYF.

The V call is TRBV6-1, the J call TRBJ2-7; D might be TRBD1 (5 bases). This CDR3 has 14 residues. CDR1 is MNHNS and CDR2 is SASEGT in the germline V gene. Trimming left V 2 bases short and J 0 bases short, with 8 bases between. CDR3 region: CASSEQTVSYEQYF. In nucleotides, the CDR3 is TGTGCCAGCAGTGAACAGACAGTCTCCTACGAGCAGTACTTC.

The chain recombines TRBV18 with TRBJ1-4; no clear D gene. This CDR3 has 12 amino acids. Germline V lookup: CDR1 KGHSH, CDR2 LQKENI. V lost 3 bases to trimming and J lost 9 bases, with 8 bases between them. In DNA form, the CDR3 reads TGTGCCAGCTCACCGAGGGCCCAAAAACTGTTTTTT. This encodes CASSPRAQKLFF.

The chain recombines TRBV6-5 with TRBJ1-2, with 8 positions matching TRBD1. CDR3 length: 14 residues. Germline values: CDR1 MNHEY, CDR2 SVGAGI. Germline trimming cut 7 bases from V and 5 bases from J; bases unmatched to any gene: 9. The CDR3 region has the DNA TGTGCCAGCAACGCAGGGGGCCATAGGTATGGCTACACCTTC. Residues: CASNAGGHRYGYTF.

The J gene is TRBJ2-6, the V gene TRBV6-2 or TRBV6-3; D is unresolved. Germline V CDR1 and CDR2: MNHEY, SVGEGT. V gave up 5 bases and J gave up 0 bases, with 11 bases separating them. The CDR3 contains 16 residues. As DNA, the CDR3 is TGTGCCAGCAGTCTTCCACAGAACTCTGGGGCCAACGTCCTGACTTTC. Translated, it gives CASSLPQNSGANVLTF.

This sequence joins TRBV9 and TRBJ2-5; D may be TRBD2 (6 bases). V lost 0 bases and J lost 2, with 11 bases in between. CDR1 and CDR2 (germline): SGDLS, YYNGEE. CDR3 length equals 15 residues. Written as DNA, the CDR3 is TGTGCCAGCAGCGTAGGACCTAGCGCTCAAGAGACCCAGTACTTC. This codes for CASSVGPSAQETQYF.

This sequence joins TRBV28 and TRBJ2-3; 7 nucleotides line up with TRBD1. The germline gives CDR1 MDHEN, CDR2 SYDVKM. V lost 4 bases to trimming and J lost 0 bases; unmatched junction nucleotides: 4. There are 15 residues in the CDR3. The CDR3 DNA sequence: TGTGCCAGCAGTTCGACAGGGATAAGCACAGATACGCAGTATTTT. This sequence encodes CASSSTGISTDTQYF.

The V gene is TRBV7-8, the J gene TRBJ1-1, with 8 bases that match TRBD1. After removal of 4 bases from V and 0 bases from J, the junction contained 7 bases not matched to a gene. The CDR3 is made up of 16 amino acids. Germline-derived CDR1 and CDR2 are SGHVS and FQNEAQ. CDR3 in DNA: TGTGCCAGCAGCTCAAACCCCAGGGGGCTGAACACTGAAGCTTTCTTT. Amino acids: CASSSNPRGLNTEAFF.

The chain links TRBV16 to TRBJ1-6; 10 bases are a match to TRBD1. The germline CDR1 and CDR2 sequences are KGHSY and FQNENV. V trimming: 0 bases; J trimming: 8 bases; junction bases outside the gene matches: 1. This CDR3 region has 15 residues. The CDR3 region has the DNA TGTGCCAGCAGCCAATCGACAGGGGGCGATTCACCCCTCCACTTT. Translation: CASSQSTGGDSPLHF.

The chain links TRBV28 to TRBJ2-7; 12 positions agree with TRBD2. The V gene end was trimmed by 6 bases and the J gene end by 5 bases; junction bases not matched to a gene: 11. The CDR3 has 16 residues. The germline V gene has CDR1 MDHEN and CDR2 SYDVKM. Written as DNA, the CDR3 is TGTGCCAGCAGCCTAAGAGTACTAGCGGGAGGTAACGAGCAGTACTTC. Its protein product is CASSLRVLAGGNEQYF.

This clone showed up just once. CDR3 nucleotide sequence: TGTGCCAGCAGTCTGGGGGGGAACACTGAAGCTTTCTTT. The encoded protein is CASSLGGNTEAFF. V and J are TRBV27 and TRBJ1-1; D perhaps matches TRBD1 (5 bases). The CDR3 covers 13 residues. Trimming took 5 bases from V and 1 from J, leaving 8 bases between them. CDR1 is MNHEY and CDR2 is SMNVEV in the germline V gene (reference sequence).

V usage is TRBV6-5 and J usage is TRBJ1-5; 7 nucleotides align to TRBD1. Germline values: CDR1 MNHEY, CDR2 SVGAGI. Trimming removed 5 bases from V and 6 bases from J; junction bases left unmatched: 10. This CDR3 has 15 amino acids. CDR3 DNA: TGTGCCAGCAGTCAGCGACAGGGAATGGGTCAGCCCCAGCATTTT. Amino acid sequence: CASSQRQGMGQPQHF.

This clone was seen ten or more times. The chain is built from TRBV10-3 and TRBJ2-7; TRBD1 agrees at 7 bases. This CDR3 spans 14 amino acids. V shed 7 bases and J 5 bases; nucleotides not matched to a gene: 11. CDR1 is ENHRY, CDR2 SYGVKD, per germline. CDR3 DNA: TGTGCCATCACTCCTGGATCAACAGGGGACGAGCAGTACTTC. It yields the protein CAITPGSTGDEQYF.

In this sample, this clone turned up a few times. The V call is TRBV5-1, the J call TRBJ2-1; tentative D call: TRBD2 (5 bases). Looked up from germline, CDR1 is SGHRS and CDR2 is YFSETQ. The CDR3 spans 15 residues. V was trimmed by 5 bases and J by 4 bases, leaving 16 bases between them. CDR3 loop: CASRTSGSAYNEQFF. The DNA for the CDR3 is TGCGCCAGCAGAACCTCGGGGTCCGCGTACAATGAGCAGTTCTTC.

Written as DNA, the CDR3 is TGTGCCAGTAGTATCTGGGGAGGGGGCCAAGAGACCCAGTACTTC. It encodes CASSIWGGGQETQYF. This sequence joins TRBV19 and TRBJ2-5, with D perhaps TRBD2 (7 bases). Trimming took 3 bases from V and 1 from J, leaving 12 bases between them. This CDR3 has 15 residues. Germline V CDR1 and CDR2: LNHDA, SQIVND (reference sequence).

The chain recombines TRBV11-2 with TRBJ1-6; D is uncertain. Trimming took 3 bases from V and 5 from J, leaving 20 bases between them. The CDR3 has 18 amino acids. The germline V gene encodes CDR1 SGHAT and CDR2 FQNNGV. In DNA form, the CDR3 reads TGTGCCAGCAGCTTCCCCCCTGGAGGCAGTGGAAATAATTCACCCCTCCACTTT. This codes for CASSFPPGGSGNNSPLHF.

This chain's CDR3 is CASSSGTVETQYF. Here the CDR3 DNA reads TGCGCCAGCAGCAGTGGGACAGTAGAGACCCAGTACTTC. The rearrangement uses TRBV5-1 and TRBJ2-5; 7 nucleotides agree with TRBD1. Germline CDR1 and CDR2: SGHRS and YFSETQ. The CDR3 has 13 amino acids. With V trimmed by 4 bases and J by 4 bases, 4 bases remained unmatched.

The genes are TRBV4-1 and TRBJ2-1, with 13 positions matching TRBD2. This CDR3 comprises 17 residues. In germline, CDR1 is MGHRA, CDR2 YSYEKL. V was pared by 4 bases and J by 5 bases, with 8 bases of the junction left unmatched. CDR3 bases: TGCGCCAGCAGCCTCGGACTAGCGGGAGTATCGAACAATGAGCAGTTCTTC. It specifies CASSLGLAGVSNNEQFF.

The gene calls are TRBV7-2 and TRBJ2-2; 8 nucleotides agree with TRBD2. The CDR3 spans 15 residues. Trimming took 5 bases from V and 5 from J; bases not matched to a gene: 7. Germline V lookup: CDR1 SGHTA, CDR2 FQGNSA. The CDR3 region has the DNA TGTGCCAGCAGCAGCGGGACTAGGGGAACCGGGGAGCTGTTTTTT. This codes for CASSSGTRGTGELFF.

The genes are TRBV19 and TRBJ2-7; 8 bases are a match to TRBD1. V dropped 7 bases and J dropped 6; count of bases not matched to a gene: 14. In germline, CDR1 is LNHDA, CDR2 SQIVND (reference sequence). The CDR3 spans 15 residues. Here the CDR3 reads CASTSGQGYDTEQYF. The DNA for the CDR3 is TGTGCCAGTACCTCCGGACAGGGCTACGATACCGAGCAGTACTTC. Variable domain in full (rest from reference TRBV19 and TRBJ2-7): DGGITQSPKYLFRKEGQNVTLSCEQNLNHDAMYWYRQDPGQGLRLIYYSQIVNDFQKGDIAEGYSVSREKKESFPLTVTSAQKNPTAFYLCASTSGQGYDTEQYFGPGTRLTVT.

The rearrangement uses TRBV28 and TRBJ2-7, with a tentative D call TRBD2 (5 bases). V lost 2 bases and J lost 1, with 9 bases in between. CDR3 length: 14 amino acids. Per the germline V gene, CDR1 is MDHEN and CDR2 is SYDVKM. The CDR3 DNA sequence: TGTGCCAGCAGTTTAATGGTAGCGTCCTACGAGCAGTACTTC. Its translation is CASSLMVASYEQYF.

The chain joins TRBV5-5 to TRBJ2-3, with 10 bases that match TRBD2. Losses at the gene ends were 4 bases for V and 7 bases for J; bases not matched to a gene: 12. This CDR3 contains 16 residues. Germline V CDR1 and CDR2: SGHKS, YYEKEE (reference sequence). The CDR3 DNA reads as TGTGCCAGCAGCGCGGACCTGCCTAGCGGGAGTAATACGCAGTATTTT. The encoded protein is CASSADLPSGSNTQYF.

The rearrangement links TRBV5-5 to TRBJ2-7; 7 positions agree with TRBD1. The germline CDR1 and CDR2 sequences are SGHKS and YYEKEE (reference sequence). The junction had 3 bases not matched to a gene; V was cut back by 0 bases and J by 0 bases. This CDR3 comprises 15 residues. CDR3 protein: CASSLAGTASYEQYF. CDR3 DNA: TGTGCCAGCAGCTTGGCCGGGACAGCCTCCTACGAGCAGTACTTC.

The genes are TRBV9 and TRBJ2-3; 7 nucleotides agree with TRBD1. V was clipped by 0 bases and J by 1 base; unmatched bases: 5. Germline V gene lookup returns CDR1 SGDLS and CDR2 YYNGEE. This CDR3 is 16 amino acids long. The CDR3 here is CASSVAEGQRTDTQYF. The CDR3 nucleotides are TGTGCCAGCAGCGTAGCTGAGGGACAGCGCACAGATACGCAGTATTTT.

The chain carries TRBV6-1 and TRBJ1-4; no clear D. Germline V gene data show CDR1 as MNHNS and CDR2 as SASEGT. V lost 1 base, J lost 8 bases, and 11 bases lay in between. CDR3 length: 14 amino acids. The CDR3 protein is CASSEGRRGEKLFF. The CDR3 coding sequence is TGTGCCAGCAGTGAAGGGCGGAGAGGGGAAAAACTGTTTTTT.

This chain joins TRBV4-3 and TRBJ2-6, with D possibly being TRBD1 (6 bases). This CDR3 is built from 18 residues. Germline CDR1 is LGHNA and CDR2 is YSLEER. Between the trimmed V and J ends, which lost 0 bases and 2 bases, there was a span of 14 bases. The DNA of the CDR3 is TGCGCCAGCAGCCAAGATACAGGGTGGGGTCCTGGGGCCAACGTCCTGACTTTC. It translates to CASSQDTGWGPGANVLTF.